The 21 T cell receptor beta chains presented below share a single source sample, sequenced in a study of CD8+CD57+ T cells in acquired aplastic anemia. Both TCR beta VDJ combination and CDR3 sequence profiling were carried out. Genomic DNA was the template for this profiling. TCRdb re-called the reads with MiXCR, one entry per CDR3 protein. This table holds 200,000 to 250,000 distinct CDR3 sequences, approximately 35% found once. Sequenced sample: sorted CD4+, CD8+, or CD8+CD57+ T cells (not recorded which) from PBMCs. These receptors originate from a human donor in good health, serving as a control.

This chain joins TRBV10-1 and TRBJ2-5, with 9 bases identical to TRBD2. This CDR3 is 19 amino acids long. Germline CDR1 and CDR2: WNHNN and SYGVQD (reference sequence). V was clipped by 6 bases and J by 5 bases; unmatched bases: 22. The CDR3: CASRPPRASSGGPGETQYF. CDR3 DNA: TGCGCCAGCAGACCCCCTCGTGCCAGCAGCGGGGGGCCAGGGGAGACCCAGTACTTC.

The genes are TRBV11-2 and TRBJ2-7; no reliable D call. The V and J ends lost 4 bases and 6 bases respectively, with 13 bases between them. The CDR3 sequence is 13 residues long. CDR1 is SGHAT and CDR2 is FQNNGV in the germline V gene. CDR3 sequence (DNA): TGTGCCAGCAGCTCGACCCTCAGCGCCGAGCAGTACTTC. Residues: CASSSTLSAEQYF.

A word on this clonotype: Just one base apart from a much larger clone, this may be a read error. This chain links TRBV19 with TRBJ2-3; 8 bases align to TRBD1. The CDR3 totals 15 residues. Germline V lookup: CDR1 LNHDA, CDR2 SQIVND (reference sequence). CDR3 coding DNA: TGTGCCAGTAGTATACAGGACAGGGTCACAGGTACGCAGTATTTT. Translating gives CASSIQDRVTGTQYF.

This clonotype showed up just a few times. The DNA of the CDR3 is TGTGCCAGCACTAAAGGACTAGCGACCAATGAGCAGTTCTTC. Translation gives CASTKGLATNEQFF. The rearrangement links TRBV12-3 or TRBV12-4 to TRBJ2-1, with 9 bases aligning to TRBD2. This CDR3 has 14 residues. V shed 7 bases, J shed 6 bases, and the junction held 7 bases outside the gene matches.

This rearrangement joins TRBV5-1 to TRBJ1-4, with D perhaps TRBD1 (5 bases). CDR1 is SGHRS, CDR2 YFSETQ, per germline. V lost 0 bases and J lost 4, with 7 bases in between. CDR3 length equals 14 residues. The CDR3 protein is CASSLGQGNEKLFF. The CDR3 DNA is TGCGCCAGCAGCTTGGGGCAGGGTAATGAAAAACTGTTTTTT.

The chain has TRBV7-2 and TRBJ1-2; 9 nucleotides line up with TRBD1. V shed 5 bases, J shed 4 bases, and the junction held 8 bases outside the gene matches. Germline CDR1 is SGHTA and CDR2 is FQGNSA. CDR3 size: 15 residues. CDR3 bases: TGTGCCAGCAGCATATACAGGGGGCAGGTCTATGGCTACACCTTC. It translates to CASSIYRGQVYGYTF.

In this sample, this clonotype turned up many times. V usage is TRBV20-1 and J usage is TRBJ2-1; D not certain. Looked up from germline, CDR1 is DFQATT and CDR2 is SNEGSKA (reference sequence). The ends were cut back, 6 bases at V and 4 bases at J, with 7 bases in the middle. The CDR3 loop spans 11 amino acids. As DNA, the CDR3 is TGCAGTGCACACCCTTACAATGAGCAGTTCTTC. It yields the protein CSAHPYNEQFF.

For the CDR3, the DNA is TGTGCCACCAGTGAGGCAGGGAATAGCTACGAGCAGTACTTC. Its translation is CATSEAGNSYEQYF. The V and J genes are TRBV24-1 and TRBJ2-7, with D perhaps TRBD1 (5 bases). Trimming took 4 bases from V and 3 from J, leaving 12 bases between them. CDR3 length: 14 residues. Germline CDR1 and CDR2: KGHDR and SFDVKD.

The rearrangement joins TRBV25-1 to TRBJ1-2, with TRBD1 identical over 8 bases. Germline CDR1 is MGHDK and CDR2 is SYGVNS. J lost 8 bases, V lost 3 bases, and 8 bases had no gene match. The CDR3 contains 14 residues. The CDR3 DNA reads as TGTGCCAGCAGTGACCTCAGACAGGGGAACGGCTACACCTTC. Its protein is CASSDLRQGNGYTF.

Points on this clonotype: This may be a read error: a much more frequent sequence differs by one nucleotide. This chain's CDR3 is CASSRETETFF. In DNA, the CDR3 is TGTGCCAGCAGTCGGGAGACTGAAACTTTCTTT. This chain uses TRBV12-3 or TRBV12-4 with TRBJ1-1; D gene ambiguous. The CDR3 is made up of 11 amino acids.

This clonotype was counted at least ten times. The V and J genes are TRBV2 and TRBJ1-5, with D unclear. Germline loops: CDR1 SNHLY, CDR2 FYNNEI. Trimming cost V 6 bases and J 1 base, with 13 bases left between them. The CDR3 is 15 amino acids. The CDR3 DNA is TGTGCCAGCAGCGGGTCCGCACTGAGCAATCAGCCCCAGCATTTT. It specifies CASSGSALSNQPQHF.

This clonotype was counted at least ten times. The rearrangement joins TRBV7-8 to TRBJ2-1, with 7 bases aligning to TRBD2. The CDR3 runs 15 residues. Trimming cost V 5 bases and J 0 bases; bases outside gene matches: 4. The germline gives CDR1 SGHVS, CDR2 FQNEAQ. The DNA for the CDR3 is TGTGCCAGCAGCCCAGCGGGGCCCTCCTACAATGAGCAGTTCTTC. Its translation is CASSPAGPSYNEQFF.

This chain uses TRBV20-1 with TRBJ2-1, with 10 nucleotides matching TRBD2. Germline loops: CDR1 DFQATT, CDR2 SNEGSKA (reference sequence). V lost 3 bases to trimming and J lost 3 bases; unmatched junction nucleotides: 8. The CDR3 loop spans 16 amino acids. The CDR3: CSARTLAGVNYNEQFF. CDR3 bases: TGCAGTGCTAGGACGCTAGCGGGAGTTAACTACAATGAGCAGTTCTTC.

This clonotype has ten or more counts. The V call is TRBV19, the J call TRBJ2-3, with 10 bases aligning to TRBD1. Germline CDR1 reads LNHDA; CDR2 reads SQIVND (reference sequence). V trimming: 3 bases; J trimming: 5 bases; junction bases outside the gene matches: 5. This CDR3 comprises 15 residues. The CDR3 protein is CASSMDRGVEDTQYF. The CDR3 DNA is TGTGCCAGTAGTATGGACAGGGGGGTGGAAGATACGCAGTATTTT.

The V call is TRBV18, the J call TRBJ2-7; D is undetermined. The CDR3 extends over 11 amino acids. Per the germline V gene, CDR1 is KGHSH and CDR2 is LQKENI. V was trimmed by 5 bases and J by 5 bases, leaving 7 bases between them. The CDR3 loop is CASSGVNEQYF. Written as DNA, the CDR3 is TGTGCCAGCTCAGGGGTTAACGAGCAGTACTTC. Full variable domain (rest looked up from reference TRBV18 and TRBJ2-7): NAGVMQNPRHLVRRRGQEARLRCSPMKGHSHVYWYRQLPEEGLKFMVYLQKENIIDESGMPKERFSAEFPKEGPSILRIQQVVRGDSAAYFCASSGVNEQYFGPGTRLTVT.

Ten or more counts support this clonotype. This chain connects TRBV20-1 to TRBJ2-3; the match to TRBD2 covers 8 bases. Germline V lookup: CDR1 DFQATT, CDR2 SNEGSKA (reference sequence). CDR3 length: 15 amino acids. After removal of 7 bases from V and 3 bases from J, the junction contained 12 bases not matched to a gene. CDR3 sequence (DNA): TGCAGTGGTGAAGGAACTAGCGGAGATACAGATACGCAGTATTTT. It translates to CSGEGTSGDTDTQYF.

This clonotype was observed many times. The chain employs TRBV5-1 and TRBJ1-1, with unresolved D. The CDR3 has 14 residues. CDR1 is SGHRS, CDR2 YFSETQ, per germline. V dropped 0 bases and J dropped 1 base, with 7 bases sitting between them. The CDR3 here is CASSLDGSNTEAFF. CDR3 nucleotides: TGCGCCAGCAGCTTGGACGGCTCGAACACTGAAGCTTTCTTT.

Of note for this clonotype: At one boundary the junction diverges from the germline segment, which might be a read error. This rearrangement joins TRBV5-1 to TRBJ1-2, with D uncertain. Germline CDR1 and CDR2: SGHRS and YFSETQ. There are 13 residues in the CDR3. The chain's CDR3 is CASSPSTNYGYAF. The CDR3 nucleotides are TGCGCCAGCAGCCCCTCGACCAACTATGGCTACGCCTTC.

Notes on this clonotype: This may arise from a read error, as a much more abundant clone is one base away. This likely comes from a read error, as the CDR3 has no conserved phenylalanine or tryptophan at its end. The V gene is TRBV5-6, the J gene TRBJ1-2; no definite D call. This CDR3 comprises 12 residues. Germline V gene lookup returns CDR1 SGHDT and CDR2 YYEEEE. Trimming left V 6 bases short and J 8 bases short, with 14 bases between. The CDR3 loop is CASNYDREGYTL. CDR3 nucleotides: TGTGCCAGCAACTATGACCGGGAAGGCTACACCCTC.

This clonotype was seen only a few times. The gene calls are TRBV2 and TRBJ2-1; TRBD2 aligns across 8 bases. Looked up from germline, CDR1 is SNHLY and CDR2 is FYNNEI. J was trimmed by 13 bases and V by 6 bases; bases with no gene match: 5. This CDR3 is built from 11 residues. The CDR3 nucleotides read TGTGCCAGCAGCACCGGGACTAGTCAGTTCTTC. It yields the protein CASSTGTSQFF.

In this sample, this clonotype turned up once. The chain couples TRBV24-1 to TRBJ1-5, with TRBD1 matching 9 bases. The J segment lost 2 bases and the V segment lost 2 bases, leaving 12 bases of the junction unmatched. CDR1 is KGHDR, CDR2 SFDVKD, per germline. The CDR3 contains 19 residues. The CDR3 loop reads CATSDWTGDTLGGNQPQHF. CDR3 sequence (DNA): TGTGCCACCAGTGATTGGACAGGGGACACTCTGGGGGGCAATCAGCCCCAGCATTTT.